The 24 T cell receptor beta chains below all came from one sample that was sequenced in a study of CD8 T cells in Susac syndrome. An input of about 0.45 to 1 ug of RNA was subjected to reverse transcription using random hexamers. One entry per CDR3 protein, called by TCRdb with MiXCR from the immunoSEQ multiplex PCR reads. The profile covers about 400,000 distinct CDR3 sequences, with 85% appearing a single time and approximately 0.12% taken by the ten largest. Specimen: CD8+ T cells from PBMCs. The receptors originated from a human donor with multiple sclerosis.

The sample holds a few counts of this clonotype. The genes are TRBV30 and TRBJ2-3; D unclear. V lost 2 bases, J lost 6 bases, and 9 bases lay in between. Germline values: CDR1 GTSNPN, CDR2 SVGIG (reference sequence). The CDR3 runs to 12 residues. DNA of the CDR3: TGTGCCTGGAGTCTTTCGGTTGATACGCAGTATTTT. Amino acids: CAWSLSVDTQYF.

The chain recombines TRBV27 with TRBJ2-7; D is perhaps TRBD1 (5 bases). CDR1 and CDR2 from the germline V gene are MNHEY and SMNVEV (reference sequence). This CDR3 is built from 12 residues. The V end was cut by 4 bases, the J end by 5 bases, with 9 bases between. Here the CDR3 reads CASSSLGDEQYF. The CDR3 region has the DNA TGTGCCAGCAGTTCCCTAGGGGACGAGCAGTACTTC.

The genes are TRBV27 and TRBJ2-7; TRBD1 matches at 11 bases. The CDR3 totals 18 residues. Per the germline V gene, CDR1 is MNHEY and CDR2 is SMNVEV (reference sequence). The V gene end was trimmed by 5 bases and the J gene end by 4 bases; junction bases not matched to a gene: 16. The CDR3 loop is CASSLWVPGQGGRYEQYF. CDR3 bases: TGTGCCAGCAGTCTATGGGTCCCGGGACAGGGGGGGAGATACGAGCAGTACTTC.

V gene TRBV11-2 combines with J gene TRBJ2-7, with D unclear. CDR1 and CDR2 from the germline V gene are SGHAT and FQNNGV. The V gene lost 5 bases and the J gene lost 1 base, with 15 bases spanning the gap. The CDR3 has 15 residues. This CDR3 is CASSLRTAASYEQYF. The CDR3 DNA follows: TGTGCCAGCAGCCTACGAACAGCCGCTTCCTACGAGCAGTACTTC.

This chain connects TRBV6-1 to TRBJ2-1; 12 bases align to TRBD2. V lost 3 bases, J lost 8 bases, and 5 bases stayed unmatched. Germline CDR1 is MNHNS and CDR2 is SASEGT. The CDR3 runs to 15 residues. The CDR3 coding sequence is TGTGCCAGCAGTGAGGCTAGCGGGGGGGCGGATGAGCAGTTCTTC. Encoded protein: CASSEASGGADEQFF.

CDR3 sequence reads: CASSIQGLGNEQFF. CDR3 bases: TGTGCCAGTAGTATCCAGGGGCTGGGCAATGAGCAGTTCTTC. The chain recombines TRBV19 with TRBJ2-1; D might be TRBD1 (6 bases). This CDR3 spans 14 amino acids. Germline V gene data show CDR1 as LNHDA and CDR2 as SQIVND (reference sequence). Trimming took off 3 bases at V and 6 bases at J, with 12 bases between the two ends.

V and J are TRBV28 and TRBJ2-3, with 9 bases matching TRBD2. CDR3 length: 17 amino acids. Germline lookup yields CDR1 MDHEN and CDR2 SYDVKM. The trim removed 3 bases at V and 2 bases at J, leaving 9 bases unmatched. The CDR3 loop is CASSFIGSGSFTDTQYF. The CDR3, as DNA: TGTGCCAGCAGTTTTATCGGTAGCGGGAGCTTCACAGATACGCAGTATTTT.

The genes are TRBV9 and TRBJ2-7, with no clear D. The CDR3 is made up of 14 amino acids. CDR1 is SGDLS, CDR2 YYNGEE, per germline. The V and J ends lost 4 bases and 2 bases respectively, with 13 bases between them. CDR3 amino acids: CASSPDFETYEQYF. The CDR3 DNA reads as TGTGCCAGCAGCCCCGACTTTGAAACCTACGAGCAGTACTTC.

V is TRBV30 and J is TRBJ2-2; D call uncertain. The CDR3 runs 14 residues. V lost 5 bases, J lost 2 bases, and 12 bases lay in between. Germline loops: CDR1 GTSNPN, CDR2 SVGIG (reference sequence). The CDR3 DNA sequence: TGTGCCTGGGCCGGATGGACCAACACCGGGGAGCTGTTTTTT. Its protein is CAWAGWTNTGELFF. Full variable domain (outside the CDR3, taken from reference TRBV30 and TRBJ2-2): SQTIHQWPATLVQPVGSPLSLECTVEGTSNPNLYWYRQAAGRGLQLLFYSVGIGQISSEVPQNLSASRPQDRQFILSSKKLLLSDSGFYLCAWAGWTNTGELFFGEGSRLTVL.

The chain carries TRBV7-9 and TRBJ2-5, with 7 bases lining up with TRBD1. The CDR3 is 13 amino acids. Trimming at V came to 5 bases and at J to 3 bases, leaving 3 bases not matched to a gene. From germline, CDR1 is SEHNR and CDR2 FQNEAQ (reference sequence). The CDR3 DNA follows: TGTGCCAGCAGCCAGGGGGTTGAAGAGACCCAGTACTTC. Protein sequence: CASSQGVEETQYF.

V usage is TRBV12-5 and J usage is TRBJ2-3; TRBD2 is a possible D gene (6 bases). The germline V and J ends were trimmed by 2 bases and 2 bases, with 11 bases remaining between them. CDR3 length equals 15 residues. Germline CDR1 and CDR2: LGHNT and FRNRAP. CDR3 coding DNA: TGTGCTAGTGGTTTGATAGCGGTCCCCACAGATACGCAGTATTTT. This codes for CASGLIAVPTDTQYF.

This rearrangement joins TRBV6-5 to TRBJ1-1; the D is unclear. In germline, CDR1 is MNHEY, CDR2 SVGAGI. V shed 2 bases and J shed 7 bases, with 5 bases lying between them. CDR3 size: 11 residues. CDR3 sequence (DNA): TGTGCCAGCAGTTACGGTGTTGAAGCTTTCTTT. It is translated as CASSYGVEAFF.

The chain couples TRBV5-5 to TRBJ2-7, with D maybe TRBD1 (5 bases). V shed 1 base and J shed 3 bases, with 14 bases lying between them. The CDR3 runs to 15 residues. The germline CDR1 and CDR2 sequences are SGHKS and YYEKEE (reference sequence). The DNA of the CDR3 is TGTGCCAGCAGCTTGTACGCGACAGATAACTACGAGCAGTACTTC. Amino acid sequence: CASSLYATDNYEQYF.

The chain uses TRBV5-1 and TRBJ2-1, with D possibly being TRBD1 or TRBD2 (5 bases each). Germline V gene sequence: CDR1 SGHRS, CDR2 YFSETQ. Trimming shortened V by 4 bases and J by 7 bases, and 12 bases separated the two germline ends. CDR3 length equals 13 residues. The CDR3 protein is CASSGDGANEQFF. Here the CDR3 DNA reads TGCGCCAGCAGCGGGGACGGGGCGAATGAGCAGTTCTTC.

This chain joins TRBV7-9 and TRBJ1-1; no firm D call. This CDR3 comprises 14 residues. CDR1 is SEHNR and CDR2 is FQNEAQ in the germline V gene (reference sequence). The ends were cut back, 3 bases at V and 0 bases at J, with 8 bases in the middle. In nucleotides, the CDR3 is TGTGCCAGCAGCTTGGGAAACATGAACACTGAAGCTTTCTTT. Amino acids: CASSLGNMNTEAFF. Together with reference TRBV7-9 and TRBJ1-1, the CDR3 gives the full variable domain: DTGVSQNPRHKITKRGQNVTFRCDPISEHNRLYWYRQTLGQGPEFLTYFQNEAQLEKSRLLSDRFSAERPKGSFSTLEIQRTEQGDSAMYLCASSLGNMNTEAFFGQGTRLTVV.

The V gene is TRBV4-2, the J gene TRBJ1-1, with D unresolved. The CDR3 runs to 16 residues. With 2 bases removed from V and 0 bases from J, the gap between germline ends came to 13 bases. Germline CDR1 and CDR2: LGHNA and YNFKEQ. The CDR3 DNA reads TGTGCCAGCAGCCAAATTACTATCCGGATGAACACTGAAGCTTTCTTT. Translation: CASSQITIRMNTEAFF.

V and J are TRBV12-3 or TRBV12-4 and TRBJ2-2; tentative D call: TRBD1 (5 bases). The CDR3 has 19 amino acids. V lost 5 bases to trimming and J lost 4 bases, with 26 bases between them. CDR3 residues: CASSPLGGAASLGTGELFF. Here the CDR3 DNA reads TGTGCCAGCAGTCCTCTTGGTGGGGCGGCCTCATTAGGCACCGGGGAGCTGTTTTTT.

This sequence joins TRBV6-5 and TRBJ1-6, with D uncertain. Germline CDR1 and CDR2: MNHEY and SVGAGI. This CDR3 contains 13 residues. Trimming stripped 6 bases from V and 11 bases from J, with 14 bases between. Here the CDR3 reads CASSLGVFPPLHF. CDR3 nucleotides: TGTGCCAGCAGCCTCGGGGTTTTTCCACCCCTCCACTTT.

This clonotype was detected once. DNA of the CDR3: TGCAGTGCCCCTGGAGAGGGAACCTACAATGAGCAGTTCTTC. As protein: CSAPGEGTYNEQFF. The chain carries TRBV20-1 and TRBJ2-1, with D possibly being TRBD2 (5 bases). The CDR3 totals 14 residues. V was pared by 6 bases and J by 2 bases, with 14 bases between. The germline gives CDR1 DFQATT, CDR2 SNEGSKA (reference sequence).

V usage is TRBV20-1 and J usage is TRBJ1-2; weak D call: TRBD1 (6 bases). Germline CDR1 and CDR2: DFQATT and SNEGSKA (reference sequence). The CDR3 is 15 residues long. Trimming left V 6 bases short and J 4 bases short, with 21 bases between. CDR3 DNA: TGCAGTGCCCCGGGTGAGACCATCAGGGGCTATGGCTACACCTTC. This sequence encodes CSAPGETIRGYGYTF.

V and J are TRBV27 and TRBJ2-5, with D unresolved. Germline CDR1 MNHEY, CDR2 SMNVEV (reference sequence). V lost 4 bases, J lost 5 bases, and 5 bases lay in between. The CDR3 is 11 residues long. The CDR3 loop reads CASSYDETQYF. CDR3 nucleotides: TGTGCCAGCAGTTACGACGAGACCCAGTACTTC.

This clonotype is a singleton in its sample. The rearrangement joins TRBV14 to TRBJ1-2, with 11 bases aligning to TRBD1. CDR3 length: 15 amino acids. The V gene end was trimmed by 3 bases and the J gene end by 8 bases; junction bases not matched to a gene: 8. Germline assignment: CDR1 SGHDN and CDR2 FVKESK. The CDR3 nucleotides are TGTGCCAGCAGCCACTTGGACAGGGGGCTTATAGGCTACACCTTC. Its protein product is CASSHLDRGLIGYTF.

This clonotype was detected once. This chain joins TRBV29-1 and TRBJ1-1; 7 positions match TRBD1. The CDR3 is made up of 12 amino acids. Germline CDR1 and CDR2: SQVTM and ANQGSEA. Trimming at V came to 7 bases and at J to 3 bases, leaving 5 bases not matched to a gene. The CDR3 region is CSARGGHTEAFF. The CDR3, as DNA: TGCAGCGCCAGGGGGGGCCACACTGAAGCTTTCTTT.

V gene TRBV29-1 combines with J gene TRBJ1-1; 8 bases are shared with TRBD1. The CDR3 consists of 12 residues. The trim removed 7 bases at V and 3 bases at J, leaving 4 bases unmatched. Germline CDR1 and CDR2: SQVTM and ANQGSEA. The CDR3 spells CSAPTGDTEAFF. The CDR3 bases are TGCAGCGCCCCGACAGGGGACACTGAAGCTTTCTTT.